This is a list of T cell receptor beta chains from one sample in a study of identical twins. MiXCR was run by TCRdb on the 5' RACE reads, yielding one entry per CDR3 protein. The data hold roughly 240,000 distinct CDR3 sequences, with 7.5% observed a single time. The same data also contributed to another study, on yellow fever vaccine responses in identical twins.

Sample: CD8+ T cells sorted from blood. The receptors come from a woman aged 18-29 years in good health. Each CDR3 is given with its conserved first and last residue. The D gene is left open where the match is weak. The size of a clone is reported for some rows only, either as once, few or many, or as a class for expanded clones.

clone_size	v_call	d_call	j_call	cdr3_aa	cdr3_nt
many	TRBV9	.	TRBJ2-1	CASSVQPLSNEQFF	TGTGCCAGCAGCGTACAGCCTTTATCCAATGAGCAGTTCTTC
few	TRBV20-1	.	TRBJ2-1	CSARGPGVQDEQFF	TGCAGTGCTAGAGGGCCGGGGGTGCAAGATGAGCAGTTCTTC
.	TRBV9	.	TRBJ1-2	CASCTGQTYGYTF	TGTGCCAGCTGCACCGGACAGACCTATGGCTACACCTTC
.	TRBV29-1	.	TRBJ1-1	CSVEDLQGNTEAFF	TGCAGCGTTGAAGATTTACAGGGGAACACTGAAGCTTTCTTT
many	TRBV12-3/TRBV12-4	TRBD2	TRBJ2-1	CASSLEREAQFF	TGTGCCAGCAGTTTAGAGCGGGAGGCGCAGTTCTTC
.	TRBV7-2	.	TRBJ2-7	CASSRLGHEQYF	TGTGCCAGCAGCCGGCTAGGGCACGAGCAGTACTTC
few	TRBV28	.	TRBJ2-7	CASSLQDYEQYF	TGTGCCAGCAGTCTCCAAGACTACGAGCAGTACTTC
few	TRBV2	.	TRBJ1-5	CASSPTGFNQPQHF	TGTGCCAGCAGCCCTACAGGGTTCAATCAGCCCCAGCATTTT
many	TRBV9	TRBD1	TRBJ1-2	CASRPFTGGLYGYTF	TGTGCCAGCAGACCTTTTACAGGGGGACTCTATGGCTACACCTTC
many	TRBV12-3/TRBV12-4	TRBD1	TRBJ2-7	CASSLVVPSGTDLYEQYF	TGTGCCAGCAGTTTAGTTGTCCCTTCCGGGACAGACTTATACGAGCAGTACTTC
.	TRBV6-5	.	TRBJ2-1	CASSYPGGTNYNEQFF	TGTGCCAGCAGTTACCCCGGCGGGACCAACTACAATGAGCAGTTCTTC
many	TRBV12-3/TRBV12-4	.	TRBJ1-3	CASSSTGLGIGNTIYF	TGTGCCAGCAGTTCCACAGGGTTAGGAATTGGAAACACCATATATTTT
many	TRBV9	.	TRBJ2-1	CASSSLEPRSYNEQFF	TGTGCCAGCAGCTCCCTCGAGCCTCGCTCCTACAATGAGCAGTTCTTC
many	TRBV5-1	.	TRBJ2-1	CASSGGGGIPYNEQFF	TGCGCCAGCAGCGGGGGAGGGGGTATCCCCTACAATGAGCAGTTCTTC
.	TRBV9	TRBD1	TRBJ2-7	CASSPGTGWTTEQYF	TGTGCCAGCAGCCCGGGGACAGGTTGGACTACCGAGCAGTACTTC
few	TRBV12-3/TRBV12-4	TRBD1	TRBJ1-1	CASSSGGGNTEAFF	TGTGCCAGCAGTTCAGGGGGCGGGAACACTGAAGCTTTCTTT
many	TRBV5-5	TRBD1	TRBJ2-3	CASSLFLSGTGYTDTQYF	TGTGCCAGCAGCTTATTCCTATCTGGGACAGGATACACAGATACGCAGTATTTT
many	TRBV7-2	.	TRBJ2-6	CASSLGDSGANVLTF	TGTGCCAGCAGCTTGGGTGACTCTGGGGCCAACGTCCTGACTTTC
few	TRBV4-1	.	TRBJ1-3	CASSQGDSYSGNTIYF	TGCGCCAGCAGCCAGGGGGACTCCTACTCTGGAAACACCATATATTTT
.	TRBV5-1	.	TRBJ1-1	CASRNRWEGGTEAFF	TGCGCCAGCAGGAACAGGTGGGAAGGTGGCACTGAAGCTTTCTTT
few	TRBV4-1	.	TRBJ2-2	CASSQEMVGELFF	TGCGCCAGCAGCCAAGAGATGGTCGGGGAGCTGTTTTTT
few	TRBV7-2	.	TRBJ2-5	CASSRSPYTGYQETQYF	TGTGCCAGCAGCCGCAGCCCATACACTGGGTACCAAGAGACCCAGTACTTC
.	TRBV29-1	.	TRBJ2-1	CSVVGTDSYNEQFF	TGCAGCGTTGTTGGAACGGACTCCTACAATGAGCAGTTCTTC
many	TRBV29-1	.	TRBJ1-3	CSVLLDQGSGNTIYF	TGCAGCGTCTTACTTGACCAGGGTAGTGGAAACACCATATATTTT
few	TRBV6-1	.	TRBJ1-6	CASSPVSGKGPLHF	TGTGCCAGCAGCCCTGTTTCGGGGAAGGGACCCCTCCACTTT
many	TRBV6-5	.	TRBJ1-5	CATGQGNQPQHF	TGTGCCACCGGGCAGGGCAATCAGCCCCAGCATTTT
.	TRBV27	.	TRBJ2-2	CASSLTGMAGELFF	TGTGCCAGCAGTTTAACGGGGATGGCCGGGGAGCTGTTTTTT
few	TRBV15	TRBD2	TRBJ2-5	CATSRGVGDSGDQETQYF	TGTGCCACCAGCAGAGGGGTCGGTGATAGCGGGGACCAAGAGACCCAGTACTTC
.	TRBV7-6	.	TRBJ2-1	CASSPVSGLRANHEQFF	TGTGCCAGCAGCCCGGTGTCCGGACTTCGGGCTAACCATGAGCAGTTCTTC
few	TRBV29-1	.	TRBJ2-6	CSVEVSGANVLTF	TGCAGCGTAGAGGTCTCTGGGGCCAACGTCCTGACTTTC
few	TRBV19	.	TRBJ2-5	CASSMAFSQETQYF	TGTGCCAGTAGTATGGCGTTTTCACAAGAGACCCAGTACTTC
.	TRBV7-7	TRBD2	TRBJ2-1	CASRDSGGGEQFF	TGTGCCAGCAGGGATAGCGGGGGAGGGGAGCAGTTCTTC
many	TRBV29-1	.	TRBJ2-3	CSVEWKDRASTDTQYF	TGCAGCGTTGAATGGAAGGACAGAGCTAGCACAGATACGCAGTATTTT
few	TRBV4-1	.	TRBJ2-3	CASSQVEFGTDTQYF	TGCGCCAGCAGCCAAGTGGAGTTCGGGACAGATACGCAGTATTTT
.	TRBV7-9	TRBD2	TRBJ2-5	CASSPRTSQAQETQYF	TGTGCCAGCAGCCCCCGGACTAGTCAGGCACAAGAGACCCAGTACTTC
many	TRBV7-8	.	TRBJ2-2	CASSLVTLANTGELFF	TGTGCCAGCAGCTTAGTTACTCTAGCGAACACCGGGGAGCTGTTTTTT
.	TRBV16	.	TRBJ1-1	CASSHTGGRTEAFF	TGTGCCAGCAGCCACACCGGGGGGCGGACTGAAGCTTTCTTT